Listed below are T cell receptor beta chains from one sample, sequenced in a study of TIL therapy for anti-PD-1-resistant metastatic lung cancer. Profiled with immunoSEQ multiplex PCR; TCRdb holds only in-frame clones, not every one. The sample consists of about 44,000 clones, 79% of them appearing once. Sequenced material: blood, taken at baseline. Receptors were obtained from a man between 65 and 85 years old with non-small cell lung cancer. Both conserved end residues are part of each CDR3. Each record gives: D gene, V gene, J gene, clone size, CDR3 DNA, CDR3 protein. The D gene is left open where the match is weak. Size is stated for part of the rows, as once, few or many counts, or as a class when the clone is expanded.

D: NA
V: TRBV7-6
J: TRBJ1-1
size: NA
DNA: TGTGCCAGCAGCTTTTCAACGGGACCGAACACTGAAGCTTTCTTT
CDR3: CASSFSTGPNTEAFF

D: NA
V: TRBV6-5
J: TRBJ1-5
size: NA
DNA: TGTGCCAGCAGCGGACGGGCCTATAGCAATCAGCCCCAGCATTTT
CDR3: CASSGRAYSNQPQHF

D: NA
V: TRBV11-1
J: TRBJ1-2
size: few
DNA: TGTGCCAGCAGCCATGGACAGTGGAACTATGGCTACACCTTC
CDR3: CASSHGQWNYGYTF

D: NA
V: TRBV7-2
J: TRBJ1-4
size: NA
DNA: TGTGCCAGCAGCTTAGTTGGTGCAACTAATGAAAAACTGTTTTTT
CDR3: CASSLVGATNEKLFF

D: NA
V: TRBV19
J: TRBJ1-5
size: NA
DNA: TGTGCCAGTAGTATACAGGCCATAGTTAGCAATCAGCCCCAGCATTTT
CDR3: CASSIQAIVSNQPQHF

D: NA
V: TRBV6-5
J: TRBJ1-6
size: NA
DNA: TGTGCCAGCAGTTACATTAATTCACCCCTCCACTTT
CDR3: CASSYINSPLHF

D: TRBD1
V: TRBV7-3
J: TRBJ1-1
size: NA
DNA: TGTGCCAGCAGCCTCAGGACAGGGGGCACTGAAGCTTTCTTT
CDR3: CASSLRTGGTEAFF

D: TRBD1
V: TRBV7-6
J: TRBJ2-3
size: NA
DNA: TGTGCCAGCAGCTTACGCATCTCCGGGACAGTCTCCACAGATACGCAGTATTTT
CDR3: CASSLRISGTVSTDTQYF

D: NA
V: TRBV4-3
J: TRBJ2-5
size: NA
DNA: TGCGCCAGCAGCCATACCACAGGGAAACAGACCCAGTACTTC
CDR3: CASSHTTGKQTQYF

D: NA
V: TRBV30
J: TRBJ2-7
size: NA
DNA: TGTGCCTGGAGTGTAAAGGGGGGGTGGGAGCAGTACTTC
CDR3: CAWSVKGGWEQYF

D: NA
V: TRBV29-1
J: TRBJ2-1
size: NA
DNA: TGCAGCGGATCGACGGCAAACAATGAGCAGTTCTTC
CDR3: CSGSTANNEQFF

D: TRBD1
V: TRBV7-9
J: TRBJ2-3
size: NA
DNA: TGTGCCAGCAGCTTACTTACAGGGGGCGGGAACACAGATACGCAGTATTTT
CDR3: CASSLLTGGGNTDTQYF

D: NA
V: TRBV11-2
J: TRBJ2-1
size: NA
DNA: TGTGCCAGCAGCTTAGGGCTAGCGAGTGAGCAGTTCTTC
CDR3: CASSLGLASEQFF

D: TRBD1
V: TRBV28
J: TRBJ1-5
size: NA
DNA: TGTGCCAGCAGGGGACAGGCCGGTCAGCCCCAGCATTTT
CDR3: CASRGQAGQPQHF

D: NA
V: TRBV7-2
J: TRBJ1-1
size: once
DNA: TGTGCCAGCAGCTTGGGGGACGGAGGGGCTGAAGCTTTCTTT
CDR3: CASSLGDGGAEAFF

D: TRBD1
V: TRBV4-1
J: TRBJ2-7
size: once
DNA: TGCGCCAGCAGCCAAGATAAAGACAGGGCGGCCTACGAGCAGTACTTC
CDR3: CASSQDKDRAAYEQYF

D: TRBD1
V: TRBV5-1
J: TRBJ1-1
size: NA
DNA: TGCGCCAGCAGCAACAGGGGTGGGACTGAAGCTTTCTTT
CDR3: CASSNRGGTEAFF

D: NA
V: TRBV27
J: TRBJ2-3
size: NA
DNA: TGTGCCAGCAGTTTAGGGCGCGGCACAGATACGCAGTATTTT
CDR3: CASSLGRGTDTQYF

D: TRBD1
V: TRBV28
J: TRBJ1-1
size: few
DNA: TGTGCCAGCGCGGGACAGATGAACACTGAAGCTTTCTTT
CDR3: CASAGQMNTEAFF

D: TRBD1
V: TRBV2
J: TRBJ1-3
size: NA
DNA: TGTGCCAGCAGGAGACTCACAGGGGTTAGGGACACCATATATTTT
CDR3: CASRRLTGVRDTIYF

D: TRBD2
V: TRBV7-2
J: TRBJ2-4
size: NA
DNA: TGTGCCAGCAGCTCGGCCGGGACTAGCGAGAAAAACATTCAGTACTTC
CDR3: CASSSAGTSEKNIQYF

D: NA
V: TRBV15
J: TRBJ2-3
size: NA
DNA: TGTGCCACCAGCAGAGATACAGGGCAAAGCACAGATACGCAGTATTTT
CDR3: CATSRDTGQSTDTQYF

D: TRBD2
V: TRBV19
J: TRBJ2-5
size: NA
DNA: TGTGCCAGTAGCCCGGGGTGGCGGGAGGGCCACGGAGAGACCCAGTACTTC
CDR3: CASSPGWREGHGETQYF

D: NA
V: TRBV4-2
J: TRBJ1-5
size: NA
DNA: TGTGCCAGCAGCCAAGATTCGGACTATAGCAATCAGCCCCAGCATTTT
CDR3: CASSQDSDYSNQPQHF

D: TRBD1
V: TRBV19
J: TRBJ2-2
size: few
DNA: TGTGCCAGTAATCCAGGACAGGGGGTCAACACCGGGGAGCTGTTTTTT
CDR3: CASNPGQGVNTGELFF

D: TRBD1
V: TRBV11-2
J: TRBJ1-2
size: once
DNA: TGTGCCAGCAGCTTTTCAGGGGGCGCTGGCTATGGCTACACCTTC
CDR3: CASSFSGGAGYGYTF

D: NA
V: TRBV5-6
J: TRBJ1-4
size: NA
DNA: TGTGCCAGCAGCGCGGGCCTGAATGAAAAACTGTTTTTT
CDR3: CASSAGLNEKLFF

D: NA
V: TRBV27
J: TRBJ2-2
size: few
DNA: TGTGCCAGCAGTTTAGGACTGGTGAACACCGGGGAGCTGTTTTTT
CDR3: CASSLGLVNTGELFF

D: NA
V: TRBV7-6
J: TRBJ2-7
size: many
DNA: TGTGCCAGCAGCTTAGAACGCCTTACGGAGCAGTACTTC
CDR3: CASSLERLTEQYF

D: NA
V: TRBV9
J: TRBJ1-5
size: NA
DNA: TGTGCCAGCAGCGGGCAGGGTAGCAATCAGCCCCAGCATTTT
CDR3: CASSGQGSNQPQHF

D: NA
V: TRBV28
J: TRBJ1-6
size: NA
DNA: TGTGCCAGCAGTTTCTCCCCGGGACCCCTCCACTTT
CDR3: CASSFSPGPLHF

D: TRBD2
V: TRBV27
J: TRBJ2-5
size: NA
DNA: TGTGCCAGCAGCCCCAGACTAGCGGGAGGCGCAAAGACCCAGTACTTC
CDR3: CASSPRLAGGAKTQYF

D: NA
V: TRBV19
J: TRBJ1-3
size: NA
DNA: TGTGCCAGTAGTAGGGGACACGGAGGAAACACCATATATTTT
CDR3: CASSRGHGGNTIYF

D: TRBD1
V: TRBV5-1
J: TRBJ1-1
size: once
DNA: TGCGCCAGCAGCGAACAGGGGTCGAACACTGAAGCTTTCTTT
CDR3: CASSEQGSNTEAFF

D: NA
V: TRBV11-2
J: TRBJ2-3
size: NA
DNA: TGTGCCAGCAGCTCCGGGCCTACGCAGTATTTT
CDR3: CASSSGPTQYF

D: NA
V: TRBV28
J: TRBJ1-6
size: NA
DNA: TGTGCCAGCAGTGGTGGCTATAATTCACCCCTCCACTTT
CDR3: CASSGGYNSPLHF

D: TRBD2
V: TRBV30
J: TRBJ2-1
size: once
DNA: TGTGCCTGGATGAGGAATGTAGCGGGCCAGCAGTTCTTC
CDR3: CAWMRNVAGQQFF

D: NA
V: TRBV11-2
J: TRBJ2-4
size: NA
DNA: TGTGCCAGCAGCCGTCTTAGTGGGCAGGGAAAAAACATTCAGTACTTC
CDR3: CASSRLSGQGKNIQYF

D: NA
V: TRBV5-6
J: TRBJ1-5
size: NA
DNA: TGTGCCAGCAGCATCAGGGGTCAGCCCCAGCATTTT
CDR3: CASSIRGQPQHF

D: NA
V: TRBV7-8
J: TRBJ2-7
size: NA
DNA: TGTGCCAGCAGCTTGCGCGGAGGGGGTACATACGAGCAGTACTTC
CDR3: CASSLRGGGTYEQYF

D: NA
V: TRBV27
J: TRBJ1-6
size: NA
DNA: TGTGCCAGCAGTTTACCCGCGAGGAATTCACCCCTCCACTTT
CDR3: CASSLPARNSPLHF

D: NA
V: TRBV27
J: TRBJ2-1
size: NA
DNA: TGTGCCAGCAGCTTAGGAGCTTACCCCTACAATGAGCAGTTCTTC
CDR3: CASSLGAYPYNEQFF

D: NA
V: TRBV18
J: TRBJ2-2
size: NA
DNA: TGTGCCAGCTCACCGACAGGACAGAACAAGAACACCGGGGAGCTGTTTTTT
CDR3: CASSPTGQNKNTGELFF